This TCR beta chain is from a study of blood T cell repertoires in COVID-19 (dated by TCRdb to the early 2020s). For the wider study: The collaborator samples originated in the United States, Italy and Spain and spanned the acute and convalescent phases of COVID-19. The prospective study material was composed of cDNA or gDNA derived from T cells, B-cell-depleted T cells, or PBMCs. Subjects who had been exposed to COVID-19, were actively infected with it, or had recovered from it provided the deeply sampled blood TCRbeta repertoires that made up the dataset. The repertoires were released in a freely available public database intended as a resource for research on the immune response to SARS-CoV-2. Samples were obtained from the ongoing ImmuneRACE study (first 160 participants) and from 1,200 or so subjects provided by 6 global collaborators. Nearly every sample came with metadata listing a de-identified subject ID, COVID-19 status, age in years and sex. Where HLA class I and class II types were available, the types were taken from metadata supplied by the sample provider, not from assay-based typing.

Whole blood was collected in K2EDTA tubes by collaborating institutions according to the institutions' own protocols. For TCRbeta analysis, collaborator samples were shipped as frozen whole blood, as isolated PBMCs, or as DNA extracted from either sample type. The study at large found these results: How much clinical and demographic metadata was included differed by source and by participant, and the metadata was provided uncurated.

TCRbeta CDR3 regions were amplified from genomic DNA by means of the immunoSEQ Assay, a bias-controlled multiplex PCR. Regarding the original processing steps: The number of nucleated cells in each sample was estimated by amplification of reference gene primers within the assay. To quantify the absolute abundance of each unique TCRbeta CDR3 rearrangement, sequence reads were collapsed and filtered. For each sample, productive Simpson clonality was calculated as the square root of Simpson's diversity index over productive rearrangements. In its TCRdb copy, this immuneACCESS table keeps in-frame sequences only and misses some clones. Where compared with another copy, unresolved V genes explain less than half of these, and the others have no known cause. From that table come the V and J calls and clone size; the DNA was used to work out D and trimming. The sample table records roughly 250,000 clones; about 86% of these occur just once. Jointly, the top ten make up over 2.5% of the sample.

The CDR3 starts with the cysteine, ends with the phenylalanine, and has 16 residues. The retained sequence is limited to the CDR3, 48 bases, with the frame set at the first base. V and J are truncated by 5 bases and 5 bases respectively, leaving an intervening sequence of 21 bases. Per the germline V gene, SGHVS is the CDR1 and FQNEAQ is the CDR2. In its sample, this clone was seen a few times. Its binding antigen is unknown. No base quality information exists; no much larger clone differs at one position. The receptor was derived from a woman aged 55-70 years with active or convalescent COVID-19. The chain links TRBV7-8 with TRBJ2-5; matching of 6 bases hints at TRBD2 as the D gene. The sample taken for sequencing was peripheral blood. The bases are TGTGCCAGCAGCCGGACTGGTAATTTTGGGAGGGAGACCCAGTACTTC. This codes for CASSRTGNFGRETQYF.